The rows below give T cell receptor beta chains drawn from one sample of a study of T cells in Graves' hyperthyroidism and ophthalmopathy. TCRdb independently ran MiXCR on the multiplex PCR reads; one entry per CDR3 protein. The data hold approximately 380,000 distinct CDR3 sequences, with more than 13% observed a single time. The specimen was blood. The receptors derive from a middle-aged man with Graves' ophthalmopathy. Each CDR3 is given with its conserved first and last residue. D genes are given only for firm matches. Clone size is shown for a subset of rows, as once, few, many or a class of expanded clone.

CDR3 length: 16; V gene: TRBV7-6; clone size: few; J gene: TRBJ2-7; D gene: TRBD2; CDR3 protein: CASSLIAGFSPDGQYF; CDR3 DNA: TGTGCCAGCAGCTTGATAGCGGGCTTCTCCCCAGACGGGCAGTACTTC
CDR3 length: 14; V gene: TRBV9; clone size: .; J gene: TRBJ1-1; D gene: .; CDR3 protein: CASSATGMDTEAFF; CDR3 DNA: TGTGCCAGCAGCGCCACAGGGATGGACACTGAAGCTTTCTTT
CDR3 length: 14; V gene: TRBV5-1; clone size: many; J gene: TRBJ1-4; D gene: .; CDR3 protein: CASSPGQANEKLFF; CDR3 DNA: TGCGCCAGCAGCCCCGGACAAGCGAATGAAAAACTGTTTTTT
CDR3 length: 15; V gene: TRBV7-8; clone size: many; J gene: TRBJ1-5; D gene: TRBD1; CDR3 protein: CASSLGPGGNQPQHF; CDR3 DNA: TGTGCCAGCAGCTTAGGGCCAGGGGGGAATCAGCCCCAGCATTTT
CDR3 length: 14; V gene: TRBV5-1; clone size: many; J gene: TRBJ2-1; D gene: TRBD1; CDR3 protein: CASSSGQPYNEQFF; CDR3 DNA: TGCGCCAGCAGCTCGGGACAGCCCTACAATGAGCAGTTCTTC
CDR3 length: 16; V gene: TRBV6-5; clone size: few; J gene: TRBJ2-7; D gene: TRBD2; CDR3 protein: CASSYSISSGRGEQYF; CDR3 DNA: TGTGCCAGCAGTTACTCGATATCTAGCGGGAGAGGAGAGCAGTACTTC
CDR3 length: 12; V gene: TRBV12-3/TRBV12-4; clone size: few; J gene: TRBJ1-1; D gene: .; CDR3 protein: CASSTSGSEAFF; CDR3 DNA: TGTGCCAGCAGTACTTCAGGGTCTGAAGCTTTCTTT
CDR3 length: 12; V gene: TRBV7-9; clone size: .; J gene: TRBJ2-2; D gene: .; CDR3 protein: CASSLETSRLFF; CDR3 DNA: TGTGCCAGCAGCTTAGAAACGAGCCGGCTGTTTTTT
CDR3 length: 13; V gene: TRBV30; clone size: few; J gene: TRBJ1-1; D gene: .; CDR3 protein: CAWSAGRNRATFF; CDR3 DNA: TGTGCCTGGAGCGCGGGACGGAACAGGGCAACTTTCTTT
CDR3 length: 13; V gene: TRBV27; clone size: many; J gene: TRBJ2-3; D gene: TRBD1; CDR3 protein: CASSRQGPDTQYF; CDR3 DNA: TGTGCCAGCAGTCGACAGGGCCCAGATACGCAGTATTTT
CDR3 length: 16; V gene: TRBV7-9; clone size: .; J gene: TRBJ2-1; D gene: .; CDR3 protein: CASSLNNRVGYNEQFF; CDR3 DNA: TGTGCCAGCAGCTTAAATAACAGGGTTGGCTACAATGAGCAGTTCTTC
CDR3 length: 13; V gene: TRBV10-2; clone size: many; J gene: TRBJ1-1; D gene: TRBD1; CDR3 protein: CASRPGTDTEAFF; CDR3 DNA: TGCGCCAGCAGGCCCGGGACAGACACTGAAGCTTTCTTT
CDR3 length: 17; V gene: TRBV7-7; clone size: many; J gene: TRBJ2-3; D gene: TRBD2; CDR3 protein: CASSSLAGPSSTDTQYF; CDR3 DNA: TGTGCTAGCAGCTCCCTAGCGGGGCCCTCTAGCACAGATACGCAGTATTTT
CDR3 length: 13; V gene: TRBV20-1; clone size: many; J gene: TRBJ2-3; D gene: .; CDR3 protein: CSARDPTADTQYF; CDR3 DNA: TGCAGTGCTAGAGATCCGACAGCAGATACGCAGTATTTT
CDR3 length: 17; V gene: TRBV14; clone size: few; J gene: TRBJ2-3; D gene: .; CDR3 protein: CASSQDLSGARTDTQYF; CDR3 DNA: TGTGCCAGCAGCCAAGATCTTTCAGGGGCACGCACAGATACGCAGTATTTT
CDR3 length: 15; V gene: TRBV3-1; clone size: many; J gene: TRBJ2-7; D gene: TRBD2; CDR3 protein: CASSPGLAATYEQYF; CDR3 DNA: TGTGCCAGCAGCCCAGGACTAGCGGCAACCTACGAGCAGTACTTC
CDR3 length: 14; V gene: TRBV5-4; clone size: few; J gene: TRBJ1-4; D gene: .; CDR3 protein: CASSLARRNEKLFF; CDR3 DNA: TGTGCCAGCAGCTTGGCCAGACGTAATGAAAAACTGTTTTTT
CDR3 length: 14; V gene: TRBV20-1; clone size: many; J gene: TRBJ2-7; D gene: .; CDR3 protein: CSASLGTSSYEQYF; CDR3 DNA: TGCAGTGCTAGCCTCGGGACATCTTCCTACGAGCAGTACTTC
CDR3 length: 13; V gene: TRBV2; clone size: many; J gene: TRBJ2-7; D gene: TRBD2; CDR3 protein: CATAGGGSYEQYF; CDR3 DNA: TGTGCCACGGCGGGAGGAGGCTCCTACGAGCAGTACTTC
CDR3 length: 13; V gene: TRBV30; clone size: many; J gene: TRBJ1-1; D gene: TRBD1; CDR3 protein: CAWNLQGTTEAFF; CDR3 DNA: TGTGCCTGGAACCTACAGGGGACCACTGAAGCTTTCTTT
CDR3 length: 10; V gene: TRBV20-1; clone size: many; J gene: TRBJ2-3; D gene: .; CDR3 protein: CSASEDTQYF; CDR3 DNA: TGCAGTGCCTCGGAAGATACGCAGTATTTT
CDR3 length: 12; V gene: TRBV29-1; clone size: many; J gene: TRBJ1-2; D gene: .; CDR3 protein: CSVEAENRGYTF; CDR3 DNA: TGCAGCGTTGAAGCCGAGAACCGTGGCTACACCTTC
CDR3 length: 17; V gene: TRBV6-5; clone size: many; J gene: TRBJ2-7; D gene: .; CDR3 protein: CASSYSKRTARPYEQYF; CDR3 DNA: TGTGCCAGCAGTTACTCGAAGCGGACGGCTAGACCCTACGAGCAGTACTTC
CDR3 length: 20; V gene: TRBV4-1; clone size: .; J gene: TRBJ1-5; D gene: .; CDR3 protein: CASSQEFGGAGGFGNQPQHF; CDR3 DNA: TGCGCCAGCAGCCAAGAGTTTGGTGGCGCAGGTGGGTTCGGCAATCAGCCCCAGCATTTT
CDR3 length: 18; V gene: TRBV12-5; clone size: many; J gene: TRBJ1-2; D gene: TRBD1; CDR3 protein: CASGLAVGRGLGLNGYTF; CDR3 DNA: TGTGCTAGTGGTTTGGCGGTAGGCAGGGGGCTTGGGCTGAATGGCTACACCTTC
CDR3 length: 12; V gene: TRBV27; clone size: many; J gene: TRBJ1-1; D gene: .; CDR3 protein: CASSLSAGEAFF; CDR3 DNA: TGTGCCAGCAGTTTATCCGCAGGGGAAGCTTTCTTT
CDR3 length: 14; V gene: TRBV20-1; clone size: many; J gene: TRBJ2-5; D gene: .; CDR3 protein: CSAQPLDGEETQYF; CDR3 DNA: TGCAGTGCTCAACCCCTCGACGGAGAAGAGACCCAGTACTTC
CDR3 length: 15; V gene: TRBV19; clone size: once; J gene: TRBJ1-3; D gene: .; CDR3 protein: CASSIRQDSGNTIYF; CDR3 DNA: TGTGCCAGTAGTATTCGGCAGGACAGTGGAAACACCATATATTTT
CDR3 length: 14; V gene: TRBV5-6; clone size: many; J gene: TRBJ2-5; D gene: .; CDR3 protein: CASSLWVSQETQYF; CDR3 DNA: TGTGCCAGCAGCTTGTGGGTCAGCCAAGAGACCCAGTACTTC
CDR3 length: 13; V gene: TRBV19; clone size: .; J gene: TRBJ1-1; D gene: .; CDR3 protein: CASALGKNTEAFF; CDR3 DNA: TGTGCCAGTGCCCTTGGAAAGAACACTGAAGCTTTCTTT
CDR3 length: 13; V gene: TRBV7-9; clone size: .; J gene: TRBJ1-1; D gene: .; CDR3 protein: CASSLSTATEAFF; CDR3 DNA: TGTGCCAGCAGCTTAAGTACGGCCACTGAAGCTTTCTTT
CDR3 length: 13; V gene: TRBV6-1; clone size: many; J gene: TRBJ2-3; D gene: .; CDR3 protein: CASRRPSTDTQYF; CDR3 DNA: TGTGCCAGCAGGCGACCGAGCACAGATACGCAGTATTTT
CDR3 length: 15; V gene: TRBV5-1; clone size: many; J gene: TRBJ2-4; D gene: .; CDR3 protein: CASSPGGLAKNIQYF; CDR3 DNA: TGCGCCAGCAGCCCCGGTGGACTGGCCAAAAACATTCAGTACTTC
CDR3 length: 15; V gene: TRBV25-1; clone size: .; J gene: TRBJ1-1; D gene: .; CDR3 protein: CASSEYGAINTEAFF; CDR3 DNA: TGTGCCAGCAGTGAATATGGGGCGATAAACACTGAAGCTTTCTTT
CDR3 length: 14; V gene: TRBV11-3; clone size: many; J gene: TRBJ2-2; D gene: .; CDR3 protein: CASSLGLHTGELFF; CDR3 DNA: TGTGCCAGCAGCTTAGGGCTTCACACCGGGGAGCTGTTTTTT
CDR3 length: 15; V gene: TRBV7-3; clone size: many; J gene: TRBJ2-7; D gene: TRBD2; CDR3 protein: CASSLITGGNYEQYF; CDR3 DNA: TGTGCCAGCAGCTTAATAACGGGAGGGAATTACGAGCAGTACTTC
CDR3 length: 15; V gene: TRBV24-1; clone size: many; J gene: TRBJ2-3; D gene: .; CDR3 protein: CATSDSSGSTDTQYF; CDR3 DNA: TGTGCCACCAGTGATTCCTCGGGGAGCACAGATACGCAGTATTTT
CDR3 length: 15; V gene: TRBV6-4; clone size: .; J gene: TRBJ2-7; D gene: TRBD2; CDR3 protein: CASSEGAGGIYEQYF; CDR3 DNA: TGTGCCAGCAGTGAGGGGGCGGGAGGGATCTACGAGCAGTACTTC
CDR3 length: 12; V gene: TRBV3-1; clone size: many; J gene: TRBJ2-7; D gene: TRBD2; CDR3 protein: CASSQALAGQYF; CDR3 DNA: TGTGCCAGCAGCCAAGCTCTAGCGGGGCAGTACTTC
CDR3 length: 13; V gene: TRBV3-1; clone size: many; J gene: TRBJ2-2; D gene: .; CDR3 protein: CASSFGDSGELFF; CDR3 DNA: TGTGCCAGCTCGTTCGGGGATTCCGGGGAGCTGTTTTTT
CDR3 length: 15; V gene: TRBV11-2; clone size: many; J gene: TRBJ2-7; D gene: TRBD1; CDR3 protein: CASSSPTTGSNEQYF; CDR3 DNA: TGTGCCAGCAGCTCACCCACGACAGGGTCAAACGAGCAGTACTTC
CDR3 length: 14; V gene: TRBV20-1; clone size: many; J gene: TRBJ2-5; D gene: TRBD2; CDR3 protein: CSADTETSYETQYF; CDR3 DNA: TGCAGTGCCGACACCGAGACTAGCTATGAGACCCAGTACTTC
CDR3 length: 13; V gene: TRBV6-1; clone size: few; J gene: TRBJ2-3; D gene: .; CDR3 protein: CASSDGGRDTQYF; CDR3 DNA: TGTGCCAGCAGTGACGGGGGGCGGGATACGCAGTATTTT
CDR3 length: 14; V gene: TRBV6-1; clone size: many; J gene: TRBJ2-7; D gene: TRBD2; CDR3 protein: CASSNTLAPGEQYF; CDR3 DNA: TGTGCCAGCAGTAACACACTAGCGCCGGGAGAGCAGTACTTC
CDR3 length: 15; V gene: TRBV25-1; clone size: many; J gene: TRBJ2-7; D gene: TRBD1; CDR3 protein: CASSDGDRASYEQYF; CDR3 DNA: TGTGCCAGCAGTGATGGGGACAGGGCGTCTTACGAGCAGTACTTC
CDR3 length: 16; V gene: TRBV25-1; clone size: .; J gene: TRBJ1-4; D gene: .; CDR3 protein: CASSESVIEGSAKLFF; CDR3 DNA: TGTGCCAGCAGTGAATCGGTTATAGAGGGGTCGGCAAAACTGTTTTTT
CDR3 length: 14; V gene: TRBV12-3/TRBV12-4; clone size: many; J gene: TRBJ1-5; D gene: .; CDR3 protein: CASSSDNKGQPQHF; CDR3 DNA: TGTGCCAGCAGTTCTGACAACAAGGGGCAGCCCCAGCATTTT
CDR3 length: 15; V gene: TRBV2; clone size: many; J gene: TRBJ2-1; D gene: .; CDR3 protein: CASSETGTEYNEQFF; CDR3 DNA: TGTGCCAGCAGTGAAACGGGGACGGAGTACAATGAGCAGTTCTTC
CDR3 length: 13; V gene: TRBV19; clone size: .; J gene: TRBJ1-1; D gene: .; CDR3 protein: CASSVLGNTEAFF; CDR3 DNA: TGTGCCAGTAGTGTTCTCGGAAACACTGAAGCTTTCTTT
CDR3 length: 12; V gene: TRBV12-3/TRBV12-4; clone size: few; J gene: TRBJ2-7; D gene: .; CDR3 protein: CATSAGPYEQYF; CDR3 DNA: TGTGCCACCTCAGCAGGTCCCTACGAGCAGTACTTC
CDR3 length: 14; V gene: TRBV24-1; clone size: many; J gene: TRBJ2-7; D gene: .; CDR3 protein: CATSDASLSYEQYF; CDR3 DNA: TGTGCCACCAGTGACGCCTCCTTGTCCTACGAGCAGTACTTC
CDR3 length: 11; V gene: TRBV20-1; clone size: .; J gene: TRBJ2-5; D gene: .; CDR3 protein: CSSWEQETQYF; CDR3 DNA: TGCAGTTCCTGGGAGCAAGAGACCCAGTACTTC
CDR3 length: 14; V gene: TRBV27; clone size: .; J gene: TRBJ1-2; D gene: .; CDR3 protein: CASSPRKGGDGYTF; CDR3 DNA: TGTGCCAGCAGCCCCCGGAAGGGCGGGGATGGCTACACCTTC
CDR3 length: 12; V gene: TRBV19; clone size: few; J gene: TRBJ2-3; D gene: .; CDR3 protein: CASKNVGDTQYF; CDR3 DNA: TGTGCCAGTAAGAATGTCGGAGATACGCAGTATTTT
CDR3 length: 15; V gene: TRBV12-3/TRBV12-4; clone size: .; J gene: TRBJ2-5; D gene: .; CDR3 protein: CASSYGTRYQETQYF; CDR3 DNA: TGTGCCAGCAGTTATGGGACGCGATACCAAGAGACCCAGTACTTC
CDR3 length: 16; V gene: TRBV11-2; clone size: many; J gene: TRBJ2-3; D gene: TRBD2; CDR3 protein: CASSLRLAGSTDTQYF; CDR3 DNA: TGTGCCAGCAGCTTAAGGCTAGCGGGAAGCACAGATACGCAGTATTTT
CDR3 length: 15; V gene: TRBV27; clone size: many; J gene: TRBJ1-1; D gene: .; CDR3 protein: CASSRSYPTNTEAFF; CDR3 DNA: TGTGCCAGCAGCCGTTCCTACCCCACGAACACTGAAGCTTTCTTT
CDR3 length: 16; V gene: TRBV2; clone size: many; J gene: TRBJ2-3; D gene: TRBD2; CDR3 protein: CASRSGTSGFTDTQYF; CDR3 DNA: TGTGCCAGCAGATCCGGGACTAGCGGGTTCACAGATACGCAGTATTTT
CDR3 length: 13; V gene: TRBV5-1; clone size: .; J gene: TRBJ2-7; D gene: .; CDR3 protein: CASSSDSLYEQYF; CDR3 DNA: TGCGCCAGCAGCTCCGACAGCCTCTACGAGCAGTACTTC